The 7 T cell receptor beta chains presented below share a single source sample, sequenced in a study of cytomegalovirus exposure and HLA in healthy donors. PCR involved 60 Vbeta and 13 Jbeta primers. Profiled with immunoSEQ multiplex PCR; TCRdb holds only in-frame clones, not every one. The sample carries over 75,000 clones, roughly 85% recorded once. Material: PBMCs. Receptor source: a female donor in good health and CMV-seronegative.

As DNA, the CDR3 is TGTGCCAGCAGTTTTACAACAGGGTACACTGAAGCTTTCTTT. Protein: CASSFTTGYTEAFF. This chain links TRBV7-2 with TRBJ1-1; perhaps TRBD1 as D (6 bases). Germline CDR1 SGHTA, CDR2 FQGNSA. Trimming took 6 bases from V and 3 from J, leaving 14 bases between them. The CDR3 is 14 amino acids.

This clone was recorded only once. The V and J genes are TRBV30 and TRBJ2-2; D is unresolved. The CDR3 totals 13 residues. Trimming shortened V by 0 bases and J by 7 bases, and 9 bases separated the two germline ends. Germline V CDR1 and CDR2: GTSNPN, SVGIG (reference sequence). The CDR3 loop is CAWSVSPGGELFF. The CDR3 DNA follows: TGTGCCTGGAGTGTTAGTCCGGGCGGGGAGCTGTTTTTT.

The chain uses TRBV14 and TRBJ2-3; perhaps TRBD2 as D (5 bases). V shed 1 base and J shed 0 bases, with 14 bases lying between them. CDR1 SGHDN and CDR2 FVKESK come from the germline V gene. The CDR3 has 17 amino acids. DNA of the CDR3: TGTGCCAGCAGCCAAGCTGGAGGCGGCTGGAGCACAGATACGCAGTATTTT. It encodes CASSQAGGGWSTDTQYF.

The J gene is TRBJ2-6, the V gene TRBV6-1; D is possibly TRBD2 (6 bases). Trimming took off 3 bases at V and 4 bases at J, with 19 bases between the two ends. Germline CDR1 and CDR2: MNHNS and SASEGT. The CDR3 loop spans 18 amino acids. The CDR3: CASSDPRRGGAGANVLTF. DNA for the CDR3: TGTGCCAGCAGTGACCCCCGGCGGGGTGGGGCCGGGGCCAACGTCCTGACTTTC.

The count of this clone is one. The CDR3 bases are TGTGCCAGCGGAGGTCAGGAGGGTTACGAGCAGTACTTC. Its translation is CASGGQEGYEQYF. The genes are TRBV13 and TRBJ2-7; weak D call: TRBD2 (6 bases). Germline assignment: CDR1 PRHDT and CDR2 FYEKMQ (reference sequence). Trimming shortened V by 8 bases and J by 4 bases, and 15 bases separated the two germline ends. This CDR3 region has 13 residues.

This clone was detected a few times. The gene calls are TRBV19 and TRBJ2-5; D not resolved. With 5 bases removed from V and 2 bases from J, the gap between germline ends came to 12 bases. This CDR3 contains 14 residues. Per germline, CDR1 LNHDA and CDR2 SQIVND (reference sequence). The CDR3 bases are TGTGCCAGTAGTGCACAGCTCCTTCAAGAGACCCAGTACTTC. It specifies CASSAQLLQETQYF.

The CDR3 protein is CASSLTTGYYGYTF. CDR3 DNA sequence: TGTGCCAGCAGTTTAACAACAGGGTACTATGGCTACACCTTC. V gene TRBV28 combines with J gene TRBJ1-2; tentative D call: TRBD1 (6 bases). The germline V and J ends were trimmed by 2 bases and 3 bases, with 10 bases remaining between them. CDR3 length: 14 residues. Looked up from germline, CDR1 is MDHEN and CDR2 is SYDVKM.